This T cell receptor (beta chain) was sequenced for a study of CD8+ T cells in alopecia areata. Extraction and reverse transcription of RNA yielded cDNA as the sequencing template. Data came from immunoSEQ multiplex PCR; TCRdb stores just in-frame clones and leaves some out. The sample has 140,000 to 150,000 clones, about 47% seen once. The CDR3 runs 14 residues. V shed 10 bases and J shed 4 bases, with 19 bases lying between them. Germline V gives CDR1 ENHRY, CDR2 SYGVKD. The sequence was obtained from a human donor with alopecia areata. Specimen: CD4+ T cells sorted from blood, collected at week 0. V usage is TRBV10-3 and J usage is TRBJ1-1; TRBD1 is a possible D gene (5 bases). CDR3 bases: TGTGCCACCAGAGAGGTCGGGGACGGCACTGAAGCTTTCTTT. The encoded protein is CATREVGDGTEAFF.